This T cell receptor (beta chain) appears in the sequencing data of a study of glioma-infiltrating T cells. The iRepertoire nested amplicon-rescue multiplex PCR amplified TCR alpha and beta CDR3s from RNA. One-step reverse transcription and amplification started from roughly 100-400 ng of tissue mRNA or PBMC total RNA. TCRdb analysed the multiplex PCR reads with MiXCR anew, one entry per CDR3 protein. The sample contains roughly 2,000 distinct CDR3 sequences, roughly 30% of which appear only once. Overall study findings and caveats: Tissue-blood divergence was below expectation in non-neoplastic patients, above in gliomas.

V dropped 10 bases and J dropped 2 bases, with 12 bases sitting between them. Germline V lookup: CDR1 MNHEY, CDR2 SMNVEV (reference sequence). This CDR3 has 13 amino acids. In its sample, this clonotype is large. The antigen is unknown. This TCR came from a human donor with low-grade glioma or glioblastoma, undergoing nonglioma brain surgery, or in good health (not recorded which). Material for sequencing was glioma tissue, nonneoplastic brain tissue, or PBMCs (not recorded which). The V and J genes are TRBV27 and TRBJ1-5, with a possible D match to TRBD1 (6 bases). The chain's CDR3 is CAIPGHGNQPQHF. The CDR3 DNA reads TGTGCCATCCCGGGACATGGCAATCAGCCCCAGCATTTT.